This T cell receptor (beta chain) was identified in a study of cytomegalovirus exposure and HLA in healthy donors (dated 2017 in TCRdb). Background for the entire study: According to a later analysis, one platform produced both the 120 validation repertoires and the roughly 650 repertoires of the first cohort. The study was designed to test whether signatures of past pathogen exposure could be identified by cataloging public T cell receptors. In addition to the first cohort of about 650 subjects, a separate validation cohort of some 120 different subjects was used. The study combined high-throughput TCR immunosequencing, statistical association of individual TCRs with disease status, and machine learning to predict cytomegalovirus infection status. General findings and caveats noted by the study authors: In the study, 164 TCR beta chains were listed as associated with cytomegalovirus. Cytomegalovirus status was reported to be diagnosed by the classifier with high specificity and sensitivity in both the original and validation cohorts. The authors suggested that the approach could potentially be extended to other disease states and immunological phenotypes. In vitro tests confirmed that three of the cytomegalovirus-associated TCR beta chains recognize cytomegalovirus antigens. All 120 or so repertoires were used to score co-occurrence in the validation cohort in a later analysis, because that analysis had no HLA typing for the cohort. While some public TCRs were present in many individuals, most TCR sequences turned up only very rarely across donors. In a later analysis, TCRs clustered in the first cohort were found to also tend to co-occur in the 120 or so validation repertoires, with over 90% of cluster scores above 0.

Donors formed part of the validation cohort, which comprised 120 subjects and was distinct from the first cohort of several hundred subjects. Note on this clone: The specificity of this receptor is unknown. No qualities accompany the bases; no much larger clone lies one base away.

Library method: the immunoSEQ multiplex PCR assay. In the source study's methods: A statistical classification framework was built to diagnose cytomegalovirus status from the catalog of TCR beta chain sequences. Entries here come from immuneACCESS through TCRdb and include only in-frame sequences with V and J called. Some clones fail to appear in such tables; in the studies checked, an unresolved V gene covers under half of the shortfall, and the cause of the remainder is unknown. The DNA gave D and trimming, while V, J and clone size come from that table. This sample lists over 60,000 clones; roughly 96% were detected once. The ten most abundant clones make up 2% to 2.5% of the sample. CDR1 and CDR2, looked up from the germline V gene, are SGHDT and YYEEEE. The CDR3 measures 16 amino acids from cysteine to phenylalanine. Solely the CDR3 DNA is kept, with 48 bases framed from the first base. The trim is 1 base for V and 6 bases for J, with a gap of 17 bases between the germline ends.

This receptor chain uses TRBV5-6 and TRBJ1-3, and the D gene may be TRBD1, 6 bases matching. The source material was PBMCs. This receptor was identified in a man aged 18 to 29 in good health and CMV-seronegative. This receptor has the CDR3 CASSLRTGGDENTIYF. The nucleotide sequence reads as follows: TGTGCCAGCAGCTTGAGAACGGGGGGCGATGAAAACACCATATATTTT.